The T cell receptor (beta chain) described here comes from a study of OX40 agonist ivuxolimab in advanced cancers. Overall study: Treatment of patients was with ivuxolimab, an agonistic anti-OX40 (CD134) antibody. Six ivuxolimab dose levels, 0.01 to 10 mg/kg, were given intravenously every 2 weeks.

This table comes from immunoSEQ multiplex PCR, and its TCRdb copy is limited to in-frame clones, with some not included. The table records about 76,000 clones, around nine tenths of them present only once. Systemic immunosuppression or autoimmune disease history was grounds to exclude patients. Germline V gene data show CDR1 as SGHRS and CDR2 as YFSETQ. The CDR3 has 14 amino acids. Trimming shortened V by 4 bases and J by 4 bases, and 14 bases separated the two germline ends. The rearrangement uses TRBV5-1 and TRBJ2-5; D remains ambiguous. The receptor comes from an adult with an advanced solid tumor such as melanoma, head and neck, liver or kidney cancer. The sample here was CD4+ or CD8+ T cells sorted from blood, taken in a trial of the OX40 agonist ivuxolimab. CDR3 in amino acids: CASSRTAVGETQYF. The CDR3 coding sequence is TGCGCCAGCAGCAGAACTGCGGTGGGAGAGACCCAGTACTTC.